This T cell receptor (beta chain) appears in the sequencing data of a study of blood T cell repertoires in COVID-19. On this clone itself: An end of the junction differs from the germline gene, which may be a read error.

From germline, CDR1 is LNHDA and CDR2 SQIVND (reference sequence). The length of the CDR3 is 12 residues. Here immunoSEQ multiplex PCR was the method, and the copy in TCRdb shows in-frame clones only, minus some. The table lists some 340,000 clones, around 87% of them singletons, with approximately 5% in the top ten. Sequencing was performed on PBMCs or T cells enriched from blood (not recorded which). The chain employs TRBV19 and TRBJ2-1, with 7 bases identical to TRBD2. The sequence derives from a woman aged 25 to 39 who had recovered from COVID-19. CDR3 nucleotide sequence: TGTGCCAGTAGTATAGGTGGACTAGAAGTAGTCTTC. Translated, it gives CASSIGGLEVVF.